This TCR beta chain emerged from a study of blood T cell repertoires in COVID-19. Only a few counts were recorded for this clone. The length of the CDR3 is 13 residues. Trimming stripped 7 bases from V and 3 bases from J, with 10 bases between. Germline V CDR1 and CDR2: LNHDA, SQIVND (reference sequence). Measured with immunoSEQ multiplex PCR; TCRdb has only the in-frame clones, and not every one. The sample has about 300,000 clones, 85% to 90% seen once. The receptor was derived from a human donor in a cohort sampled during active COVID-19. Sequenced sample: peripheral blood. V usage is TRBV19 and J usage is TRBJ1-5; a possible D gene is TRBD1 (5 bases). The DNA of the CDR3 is TGTGCCAGTAAGGACAATATCAATCAGCCCCAGCATTTT. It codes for CASKDNINQPQHF.